The 19 T cell receptor beta chains presented below share a single source sample, sequenced in a study of T cell repertoires in cytomegalovirus infection. These receptors lack a known antigen. TCRdb reprocessed the reads with MiXCR, giving one entry per CDR3 protein. Counted here are 700,000 to 900,000 distinct CDR3 sequences, about 27% occurring once; the ten biggest clones make up approximately 14%. The material sequenced was cultured CD8+ T cells from PBMCs, taken from culture after CMV antigen stimulation. The receptors come from a human donor in good health (CMV status not recorded). Some clones in this sample may be carry-over from other donors' samples.

This sequence joins TRBV6-5 and TRBJ1-2, with D perhaps TRBD1 (5 bases). This CDR3 spans 17 amino acids. CDR1 is MNHEY and CDR2 is SVGAGI in the germline V gene. V was clipped by 0 bases and J by 4 bases, with 18 bases between them. CDR3 nucleotides: TGTGCCAGCAGTTACTCTCGGGTCGGGGACCAAGCCTATGGCTACACCTTC. It encodes CASSYSRVGDQAYGYTF.

This clonotype showed up just a few times. V usage is TRBV19 and J usage is TRBJ1-1; D unresolved. The germline CDR1 and CDR2 sequences are LNHDA and SQIVND (reference sequence). V lost 5 bases and J lost 3, with 13 bases in between. This CDR3 has 14 residues. The chain's CDR3 is CASSSRRGDTEAFF. Written as DNA, the CDR3 is TGTGCCAGTAGTTCCCGCCGTGGCGACACTGAAGCTTTCTTT.

This clonotype occurred a few times. The chain recombines TRBV2 with TRBJ2-5; tentative D call: TRBD1 (5 bases). Germline CDR1 and CDR2: SNHLY and FYNNEI. This CDR3 is built from 15 residues. V was clipped by 7 bases and J by 5 bases, with 20 bases between them. The DNA for the CDR3 is TGTGCCAGCAACCTACGGACAAGCCACGGGGAGACCCAGTACTTC. Encoded protein: CASNLRTSHGETQYF.

This clonotype has a count of ten or more. The rearrangement joins TRBV24-1 to TRBJ2-1; D is ambiguous. The CDR3 is made up of 14 amino acids. Germline loops: CDR1 KGHDR, CDR2 SFDVKD. V shed 1 base and J shed 5 bases, with 8 bases lying between them. The CDR3 nucleotides read TGTGCCACCAGTGATTTCGATAGCCACAATGAGCAGTTCTTC. This codes for CATSDFDSHNEQFF.

Only a few counts were recorded for this clonotype. The rearrangement links TRBV10-2 to TRBJ2-7, with D perhaps being TRBD1 or TRBD2 (5 bases each). The germline gives CDR1 WSHSY, CDR2 SAAADI. The ends were cut back, 7 bases at V and 1 base at J, with 17 bases in the middle. CDR3 length equals 15 residues. CDR3 nucleotide sequence: TGCGCCAGCATCATCGGGACCGAATCTTCCTACGAGCAGTACTTC. It yields the protein CASIIGTESSYEQYF.

V is TRBV7-6 and J is TRBJ2-5; TRBD2 matches 9 bases. CDR3 size: 17 residues. Germline CDR1 is SGHVS and CDR2 is FNYEAQ. V was clipped by 2 bases and J by 2 bases; unmatched bases: 9. The CDR3 loop is CASSLRGLAGPQETQYF. The CDR3 DNA reads TGTGCCAGCAGCTTAAGAGGCCTAGCGGGGCCTCAAGAGACCCAGTACTTC.

The table lists this clonotype with a few counts. This sequence joins TRBV7-9 and TRBJ2-5, with D tentatively TRBD1 (6 bases). This CDR3 has 16 residues. The V end was cut by 4 bases, the J end by 5 bases, with 20 bases between. CDR1 and CDR2 from the germline V gene are SEHNR and FQNEAQ (reference sequence). DNA for the CDR3: TGTGCCAGCAGCTCCCTTTTGGGACAACCTGGGGAGACCCAGTACTTC. Its translation is CASSSLLGQPGETQYF.

The J gene is TRBJ1-4, the V gene TRBV7-6, with unresolved D. The germline V gene has CDR1 SGHVS and CDR2 FNYEAQ. The CDR3 runs 14 residues. The germline V and J ends were trimmed by 5 bases and 2 bases, with 9 bases remaining between them. For the CDR3, the DNA is TGTGCCAGCAGCCCCCGGAGTACTAATGAAAAACTGTTTTTT. Translation gives CASSPRSTNEKLFF. The whole variable domain, filled in from reference TRBV7-6 and TRBJ1-4, reads GAGVSQSPRYKVTKRGQDVALRCDPISGHVSLYWYRQALGQGPEFLTYFNYEAQQDKSGLPNDRFSAERPEGSISTLTIQRTEQRDSAMYRCASSPRSTNEKLFFGSGTQLSVL.

The chain joins TRBV6-1 to TRBJ1-2; D ambiguous. Looked up from germline, CDR1 is MNHNS and CDR2 is SASEGT. This CDR3 has 14 amino acids. Trimming removed 2 bases from V and 4 bases from J, with 11 bases in between. This CDR3 is CASSESQLSYGYTF. CDR3 coding DNA: TGTGCCAGCAGTGAAAGTCAGCTGTCCTATGGCTACACCTTC.

In this sample, this clonotype turned up a few times. This chain joins TRBV12-3 or TRBV12-4 and TRBJ1-3; no clear D. V lost 10 bases and J 0 bases, leaving 13 bases between the germline ends. This CDR3 contains 14 residues. CDR3 coding DNA: TGTGCCACCTCACTTCCCGGCTCTGGAAACACCATATATTTT. Translated: CATSLPGSGNTIYF.

This clonotype was seen a handful of times. The V gene is TRBV6-1, the J gene TRBJ2-3; TRBD1 matches at 7 bases. Germline-derived CDR1 and CDR2 are MNHNS and SASEGT. The CDR3 totals 17 residues. V trimming: 9 bases; J trimming: 2 bases; junction bases outside the gene matches: 17. CDR3 in DNA: TGTGCCAGTCGTTTCTTTGGGGACAGCGACTACACAGATACGCAGTATTTT. This encodes CASRFFGDSDYTDTQYF.

This clonotype was recorded once. The genes are TRBV29-1 and TRBJ1-1, with TRBD1 matching over 7 bases. Germline V lookup: CDR1 SQVTM, CDR2 ANQGSEA. V dropped 4 bases and J dropped 5; count of bases not matched to a gene: 4. CDR3 size: 12 residues. CDR3 residues: CSVGRQGTEAFF. The CDR3 nucleotides read TGCAGCGTTGGACGACAGGGTACTGAAGCTTTCTTT.

The chain employs TRBV20-1 and TRBJ1-5, with TRBD1 as a possible D gene (6 bases). With 0 bases removed from V and 3 bases from J, the gap between germline ends came to 12 bases. CDR3 length equals 15 residues. Looked up from germline, CDR1 is DFQATT and CDR2 is SNEGSKA (reference sequence). The CDR3 DNA reads TGCAGTGCTAGAGAGGAGACAGGCTACAATCAGCCCCAGCATTTT. It is translated as CSAREETGYNQPQHF.

This chain uses TRBV27 with TRBJ2-1; D is ambiguous. This CDR3 comprises 15 residues. Germline lookup yields CDR1 MNHEY and CDR2 SMNVEV (reference sequence). V was clipped by 5 bases and J by 5 bases, with 16 bases between them. CDR3 bases: TGTGCCAGCAGTCTTTTAAGGCCATTGCACAATGAGCAGTTCTTC. This sequence encodes CASSLLRPLHNEQFF.

This clonotype was picked up many times. The chain combines TRBV6-5 with TRBJ1-1, with D unclear. This CDR3 contains 13 residues. Deletions cut 2 bases from V and 5 bases from J, with 9 bases between. Germline V lookup: CDR1 MNHEY, CDR2 SVGAGI. The CDR3 sequence: CASSYLPETEAFF. In DNA form, the CDR3 reads TGTGCCAGCAGTTACCTGCCGGAAACTGAAGCTTTCTTT.

This clonotype was recorded a few times. The chain is built from TRBV7-9 and TRBJ2-3, with D unresolved. The CDR3 is made up of 13 amino acids. Trimming cost V 2 bases and J 6 bases, with 9 bases left between them. Germline V gives CDR1 SEHNR, CDR2 FQNEAQ (reference sequence). CDR3 bases: TGTGCCAGCAGCTTAAACTCCGGGGATACGCAGTATTTT. Translation gives CASSLNSGDTQYF.

This clonotype has a handful of counts. The chain links TRBV13 to TRBJ2-1, with 11 bases identical to TRBD1. This CDR3 has 17 amino acids. Trimming cost V 3 bases and J 7 bases; bases outside gene matches: 11. The V gene's germline CDR1 is PRHDT and CDR2 FYEKMQ (reference sequence). The CDR3 spells CASSFEVGQGAWNEQFF. The CDR3 DNA is TGTGCCAGCAGCTTCGAGGTAGGACAGGGGGCGTGGAATGAGCAGTTCTTC.

A few counts support this clonotype. The chain links TRBV7-6 to TRBJ2-1; 12 positions agree with TRBD2. The CDR3 is 16 amino acids. Germline trimming cut 1 base from V and 7 bases from J; bases unmatched to any gene: 5. From germline, CDR1 is SGHVS and CDR2 FNYEAQ. Here the CDR3 DNA reads TGTGCCAGCAGCTTAGAAACTAGCGGGGGGCGGAATGAGCAGTTCTTC. Its protein product is CASSLETSGGRNEQFF. The full variable domain, rest sourced from reference TRBV7-6 and TRBJ2-1, is GAGVSQSPRYKVTKRGQDVALRCDPISGHVSLYWYRQALGQGPEFLTYFNYEAQQDKSGLPNDRFSAERPEGSISTLTIQRTEQRDSAMYRCASSLETSGGRNEQFFGPGTRLTVL.

V usage is TRBV9 and J usage is TRBJ2-3; 12 positions agree with TRBD2. Germline CDR1 and CDR2: SGDLS and YYNGEE. The CDR3 spans 16 residues. After removal of 3 bases from V and 2 bases from J, the junction contained 4 bases not matched to a gene. The CDR3 protein is CASSERLAGDTDTQYF. Written as DNA, the CDR3 is TGTGCCAGCAGCGAACGACTAGCGGGAGACACAGATACGCAGTATTTT.